These 10 T cell receptor beta chains share one sample of origin, sequenced in a study of T cells after yellow fever vaccination. TCRdb processed the 5' RACE reads anew with MiXCR; each CDR3 protein has one entry. The sample shows approximately 510,000 distinct CDR3 sequences, 21% of them seen only once. Specimen: PBMCs, collected 21 days after the first yellow fever vaccination. The receptors were sampled from a young man who received the YFV17D yellow fever vaccine.

The table lists this clonotype with a few counts. The rearrangement joins TRBV5-5 to TRBJ2-7; D is undetermined. Trimming removed 2 bases from V and 0 bases from J, with 9 bases in between. Germline V gene sequence: CDR1 SGHKS, CDR2 YYEKEE (reference sequence). There are 14 residues in the CDR3. This chain's CDR3 is CASSLFESSYEQYF. The CDR3 DNA follows: TGTGCCAGCAGCTTATTTGAGAGCTCCTACGAGCAGTACTTC.

This clonotype was recorded a few times. This chain connects TRBV12-3 or TRBV12-4 to TRBJ2-7; 7 positions agree with TRBD2. The CDR3 is 14 residues long. Unmatched junction bases numbered 11, after V lost 6 bases and J lost 6 bases. CDR3 nucleotides: TGTGCCAGCAGACCCCTGGGGGGGTCTGGCGAGCAGTACTTC. It specifies CASRPLGGSGEQYF.

The chain is built from TRBV20-1 and TRBJ1-1; D gene uncertain. The germline V gene has CDR1 DFQATT and CDR2 SNEGSKA (reference sequence). The V end was cut by 3 bases, the J end by 9 bases, with 11 bases between. The CDR3 totals 11 residues. CDR3 protein: CSASGRVQAFF. As DNA, the CDR3 is TGCAGTGCTAGTGGAAGGGTTCAAGCTTTCTTT.

The chain joins TRBV5-1 to TRBJ2-2; 10 bases are shared with TRBD1. This CDR3 has 18 residues. Germline assignment: CDR1 SGHRS and CDR2 YFSETQ. V was clipped by 0 bases and J by 6 bases; unmatched bases: 11. CDR3 region: CASSLAFPGQGRSGELFF. The CDR3 bases are TGCGCCAGCAGCTTGGCCTTCCCGGGACAGGGGCGGTCCGGGGAGCTGTTTTTT.

This clonotype was observed a few times. This chain connects TRBV24-1 to TRBJ2-5; weak D call: TRBD1 (5 bases). V was cut by 1 base and J by 5 bases, with 13 bases left in between. The CDR3 runs 15 residues. Germline V gives CDR1 KGHDR, CDR2 SFDVKD. The CDR3 protein is CATSDFPRSGETQYF. Here the CDR3 DNA reads TGTGCCACCAGTGATTTCCCCAGGTCAGGGGAGACCCAGTACTTC.

At least ten counts were recorded for this clonotype. The V and J genes are TRBV5-8 and TRBJ1-3; TRBD1 might be the D (6 bases). The CDR3 extends over 14 amino acids. V lost 0 bases and J 2 bases, leaving 6 bases between the germline ends. CDR1 and CDR2 from the germline V gene are SGHTS and YDEGEE. The CDR3 protein is CASSLDRAGNTIYF. CDR3 DNA sequence: TGTGCCAGCAGCTTGGACAGGGCTGGAAACACCATATATTTT.

In this sample, this clonotype turned up a few times. The chain employs TRBV6-1 and TRBJ1-1; TRBD1 agrees at 8 bases. In germline, CDR1 is MNHNS, CDR2 SASEGT. Trimming removed 6 bases from V and 1 base from J; junction bases left unmatched: 7. The CDR3 is 15 residues long. CDR3 DNA: TGTGCCAGCAGACCAGGGGGCCTCCAGAACACTGAAGCTTTCTTT. Translating gives CASRPGGLQNTEAFF.

The gene calls are TRBV7-6 and TRBJ2-5, with a tentative D call TRBD1 (6 bases). This CDR3 has 13 residues. Trimming removed 8 bases at V and 6 bases at J, with 16 bases between. Germline V gene sequence: CDR1 SGHVS, CDR2 FNYEAQ. The CDR3 loop reads CASGRQGLKTQYF. CDR3 nucleotide sequence: TGTGCCAGCGGTCGTCAGGGGCTGAAGACCCAGTACTTC.

V usage is TRBV18 and J usage is TRBJ1-2; possible D gene TRBD1, 6 bases. With 4 bases removed from V and 4 bases from J, the gap between germline ends came to 10 bases. This CDR3 has 13 residues. CDR1 KGHSH and CDR2 LQKENI come from the germline V gene. CDR3 sequence (DNA): TGTGCCAGCTCACGGACAGTTCCCTATGGCTACACCTTC. It codes for CASSRTVPYGYTF.

This clonotype was counted between two and nine times. The chain couples TRBV20-1 to TRBJ2-1; 10 bases fit TRBD2. After removal of 0 bases from V and 9 bases from J, the junction contained 8 bases not matched to a gene. Germline CDR1 is DFQATT and CDR2 is SNEGSKA (reference sequence). The CDR3 loop spans 15 amino acids. CDR3 loop: CSARDPPAGGPEQFF. For the CDR3, the DNA is TGCAGTGCTAGAGATCCCCCAGCGGGGGGGCCTGAGCAGTTCTTC.